A single sample is the source of the 15 T cell receptor beta chains below, sequenced in a study of CD4 T cell repertoires in COVID-19 (dated by TCRdb to the early 2020s). Uncultured memory T cell samples were subjected to sequencing directly after ex vivo isolation. The library was generated by the immunoSEQ multiplex PCR assay. The clones in this table, taken by TCRdb from immuneACCESS, are in-frame only. Not every clone is retained; where verified, under half of the shortfall comes from an unresolved V gene, and the cause of the rest is unknown. Here the sample has several thousand clones; around 80% occur a single time. Clones ranked in the top ten supply about 2% of the sample. The material was effector memory CD4+ T cells from blood, obtained before the COVID-19 pandemic. The sample's cell subset or site label, decoded: CD4+ T effector memory cells. Receptors originate from a human donor who had COVID-19.

About this clone: The junction departs from germline at one end; a sequencing error may be responsible. Other DNA sequences in this sample translate to the same CDR3. This chain joins TRBV2 and TRBJ1-6; D gene ambiguous. The CDR3 consists of 17 residues. Germline V gene data show CDR1 as SNHLY and CDR2 as FYNNEI. CDR3 protein: CASTDGISVGYNSPLHF. The CDR3 nucleotides are TGTGCCAGCACAGACGGGATATCGGTCGGATATAATTCCCCCCTCCACTTT.

This sequence joins TRBV19 and TRBJ2-5; 9 bases line up with TRBD1. The V segment lost 7 bases and the J segment 3 bases; nucleotides outside the gene matches: 6. Germline V gene data show CDR1 as LNHDA and CDR2 as SQIVND (reference sequence). The CDR3 sequence is 14 residues long. This CDR3 is CASTIRTGEETQYF. CDR3 DNA: TGTGCCAGTACCATAAGGACAGGGGAAGAGACCCAGTACTTC.

This clone was recorded a few times. V gene TRBV25-1 combines with J gene TRBJ1-2; D is unclear. V was pared by 5 bases and J by 1 base, with 2 bases between. Germline V lookup: CDR1 MGHDK, CDR2 SYGVNS. There are 11 residues in the CDR3. The CDR3 protein is CASSRNYGYTF. CDR3 DNA: TGTGCCAGCAGTCGTAACTATGGCTACACCTTC.

This clone was detected only once. The chain carries TRBV5-1 and TRBJ1-1, with 8 bases fitting TRBD1. Germline V gene sequence: CDR1 SGHRS, CDR2 YFSETQ. The CDR3 covers 15 residues. V shed 4 bases and J 1 base; nucleotides not matched to a gene: 6. The CDR3 DNA reads as TGCGCCAGCAGCCCGGAGACAGGGGCGAACACTGAAGCTTTCTTT. This sequence encodes CASSPETGANTEAFF.

The chain couples TRBV5-6 to TRBJ2-3, with a possible D match to TRBD1 (6 bases). V lost 2 bases to trimming and J lost 1 base, with 14 bases between them. The CDR3 sequence is 16 residues long. Germline V gives CDR1 SGHDT, CDR2 YYEEEE. The CDR3 spells CASSFRTVMGTDTQYF. CDR3 nucleotide sequence: TGTGCCAGCAGCTTCCGGACAGTTATGGGCACAGATACGCAGTATTTT.

This rearrangement joins TRBV6-1 to TRBJ2-4, with D tentatively TRBD1 (7 bases). Germline CDR1 MNHNS, CDR2 SASEGT. This CDR3 has 14 residues. V was pared by 7 bases and J by 7 bases, with 17 bases between. The DNA of the CDR3 is TGTGCCAGCAACTCAGGAGGGGGCCCCAACATTCAGTACTTC. Protein: CASNSGGGPNIQYF.

This sequence joins TRBV7-2 and TRBJ2-5; D unresolved. The CDR3 is 13 residues long. The V end was cut by 3 bases, the J end by 4 bases, with 9 bases between. Germline loops: CDR1 SGHTA, CDR2 FQGNSA. CDR3 in DNA: TGTGCCAGCAGCTTTGGTTCTACAGAGACCCAGTACTTC. This gives the protein CASSFGSTETQYF.

DNA for the CDR3: TGTGCCAGTACCTATAACTATGGCTACACCTTC. It specifies CASTYNYGYTF. The chain couples TRBV6-6 to TRBJ1-2; no clear D gene. The CDR3 is 11 amino acids. Looked up from germline, CDR1 is MNHNY and CDR2 is SVGAGI (reference sequence). V was clipped by 9 bases and J by 1 base, with 6 bases between them.

V usage is TRBV28 and J usage is TRBJ1-2; tentative D call: TRBD1 (6 bases). The length of the CDR3 is 15 residues. Germline CDR1 reads MDHEN; CDR2 reads SYDVKM. Trimming took off 7 bases at V and 5 bases at J, with 20 bases between the two ends. CDR3 amino acids: CASTLGEGVGYGYTF. Written as DNA, the CDR3 is TGTGCCAGCACCCTCGGGGAGGGGGTAGGTTATGGCTACACCTTC.

The chain combines TRBV11-3 with TRBJ1-1; the D gene is possibly TRBD1 (6 bases). The V gene lost 8 bases and the J gene lost 4 bases, with 14 bases spanning the gap. The CDR3 covers 13 residues. CDR1 is SGHNT, CDR2 YENEEA, per germline. CDR3 in amino acids: CASSKRGATEAFF. The CDR3 DNA is TGTGCCAGCTCGAAACGGGGGGCCACTGAAGCTTTCTTT.

The V call is TRBV19, the J call TRBJ2-3, with TRBD2 identical over 11 bases. The V gene's germline CDR1 is LNHDA and CDR2 SQIVND (reference sequence). CDR3 length equals 18 residues. V lost 4 bases and J lost 0; bases outside the gene matches: 9. This chain's CDR3 is CASSKGTSGSLSTDTQYF. CDR3 DNA: TGTGCCAGTAGTAAAGGGACTAGCGGAAGCCTTAGCACAGATACGCAGTATTTT.

The chain links TRBV5-1 to TRBJ2-7, with no clear D. The germline gives CDR1 SGHRS, CDR2 YFSETQ. Trimming took off 2 bases at V and 6 bases at J, with 9 bases between the two ends. The CDR3 is 12 amino acids. Written as DNA, the CDR3 is TGCGCCAGCAGCTTAGGCGGTATCGAGCAGTACTTC. Its translation: CASSLGGIEQYF.

The gene calls are TRBV10-3 and TRBJ2-5; 10 nucleotides match TRBD2. There are 15 residues in the CDR3. Losses at the gene ends were 6 bases for V and 4 bases for J; bases not matched to a gene: 8. Germline CDR1 is ENHRY and CDR2 is SYGVKD. The CDR3 DNA reads TGTGCCATCAGGGCTAGCGGGGGAAATGGAGAGACCCAGTACTTC. This gives the protein CAIRASGGNGETQYF.

This clone was seen a handful of times. The chain links TRBV29-1 to TRBJ2-1; 7 bases align to TRBD2. V dropped 6 bases and J dropped 4; count of bases not matched to a gene: 24. Germline loops: CDR1 SQVTM, CDR2 ANQGSEA. The CDR3 extends over 19 amino acids. The CDR3 coding sequence is TGCAGCGTCCCGACTTCGAGGGGCGGGAGAGCGCTTTTTTACAATGAGCAGTTCTTC. Translation gives CSVPTSRGGRALFYNEQFF.

The V call is TRBV15, the J call TRBJ1-5; 8 nucleotides line up with TRBD1. Germline V gene lookup returns CDR1 LNHNV and CDR2 YYDKDF (reference sequence). The CDR3 contains 17 residues. V gave up 0 bases and J gave up 2 bases; unmatched junction bases: 6. CDR3 protein: CATSRDGPGGGNQPQHF. The CDR3 coding sequence is TGTGCCACCAGCAGAGATGGGCCAGGGGGCGGCAATCAGCCCCAGCATTTT.